This entry lists 29 T cell receptor beta chains sequenced from one sample in a study of brain T cells in children with intractable seizures. Stated time point: blood from clinic visit 5 months post-surgery; TSC patient then seizure free. Measured with immunoSEQ multiplex PCR; TCRdb has only the in-frame clones, and not every one. The table lists approximately 330,000 clones, 93% of them singletons. The source was peripheral blood, collected 5 to 6 months after surgery. These receptor sequences come from a boy in the first two years of life with tuberous sclerosis and intractable seizures.

This clone was recorded a few times. The rearrangement links TRBV6-5 to TRBJ2-1; perhaps TRBD2 as D (5 bases). V gave up 0 bases and J gave up 9 bases, with 15 bases separating them. This CDR3 comprises 15 residues. Germline V lookup: CDR1 MNHEY, CDR2 SVGAGI. The CDR3 region is CASSYSGGTRGEQFF. In DNA, the CDR3 is TGTGCCAGCAGTTACTCTGGCGGCACTCGGGGTGAGCAGTTCTTC.

The chain recombines TRBV19 with TRBJ1-1; unclear D gene. The CDR3 is 14 amino acids. Trimming shortened V by 3 bases and J by 5 bases, and 13 bases separated the two germline ends. Germline V gene sequence: CDR1 LNHDA, CDR2 SQIVND (reference sequence). CDR3 bases: TGTGCCAGTAGTATCCCCGACTCGGGGACTGAAGCTTTCTTT. Translated, it gives CASSIPDSGTEAFF.

The chain recombines TRBV6-5 with TRBJ2-7; D is uncertain. V lost 6 bases and J lost 0, with 9 bases in between. CDR1 and CDR2 (germline): MNHEY, SVGAGI. This CDR3 region has 13 residues. The CDR3 nucleotides are TGTGCCAGCAGAAGAGCTAGCTCCTACGAGCAGTACTTC. Protein sequence: CASRRASSYEQYF.

V is TRBV6-5 and J is TRBJ2-5, with D perhaps matching TRBD1 (5 bases). Trimming shortened V by 2 bases and J by 1 base, and 5 bases separated the two germline ends. The CDR3 spans 13 residues. The germline V gene has CDR1 MNHEY and CDR2 SVGAGI. The CDR3 DNA reads as TGTGCCAGCAGTTACAGGGGCCAAGAGACCCAGTACTTC. The encoded protein is CASSYRGQETQYF.

The chain combines TRBV9 with TRBJ2-7; 8 positions agree with TRBD2. Trimming removed 3 bases from V and 5 bases from J; junction bases left unmatched: 10. This CDR3 has 15 residues. Per germline, CDR1 SGDLS and CDR2 YYNGEE. For the CDR3, the DNA is TGTGCCAGCAGCGCCACCGGGGGGGCCGTCCACGAGCAGTACTTC. Translated: CASSATGGAVHEQYF.

The gene calls are TRBV6-5 and TRBJ2-5, with a tentative D call TRBD2 (6 bases). This CDR3 contains 12 residues. The V and J ends lost 2 bases and 5 bases respectively, with 6 bases between them. Per the germline V gene, CDR1 is MNHEY and CDR2 is SVGAGI. The CDR3 region has the DNA TGTGCCAGCAGTTACGGAGGGGAGACCCAGTACTTC. Protein sequence: CASSYGGETQYF.

The gene calls are TRBV29-1 and TRBJ2-7; 7 bases align to TRBD1. The CDR3 loop spans 14 amino acids. V lost 7 bases to trimming and J lost 0 bases; unmatched junction nucleotides: 9. Germline values: CDR1 SQVTM, CDR2 ANQGSEA. Here the CDR3 reads CSARDSFDSYEQYF. The CDR3, as DNA: TGCAGCGCTCGGGACAGCTTTGACTCCTACGAGCAGTACTTC.

This chain connects TRBV6-1 to TRBJ2-7; D gene uncertain. The CDR3 runs 14 residues. CDR1 MNHNS and CDR2 SASEGT come from the germline V gene. V was trimmed by 3 bases and J by 2 bases, leaving 11 bases between them. The CDR3 DNA reads TGTGCCAGCAGTGAGGAGCCGGCCGCCTACGAGCAGTACTTC. This sequence encodes CASSEEPAAYEQYF.

In this sample, this clone turned up a few times. The chain has TRBV5-1 and TRBJ1-2; no definite D call. V was trimmed by 0 bases and J by 5 bases, leaving 2 bases between them. The CDR3 has 11 residues. Germline-derived CDR1 and CDR2 are SGHRS and YFSETQ. As DNA, the CDR3 is TGCGCCAGCAGCTTGGAGTATGGCTACACCTTC. Translation: CASSLEYGYTF.

The CDR3 is CAWKEGGAVGYTF. DNA of the CDR3: TGTGCCTGGAAGGAGGGGGGCGCGGTTGGCTACACCTTC. The V call is TRBV30, the J call TRBJ1-2, with D possibly TRBD1 on 6 matching bases. The CDR3 covers 13 residues. The germline V and J ends were trimmed by 4 bases and 7 bases, with 16 bases remaining between them. CDR1 GTSNPN and CDR2 SVGIG come from the germline V gene (reference sequence).

The chain employs TRBV27 and TRBJ2-7, with TRBD2 matching over 11 bases. The junction had 1 base not matched to a gene; V was cut back by 2 bases and J by 4 bases. The CDR3 has 14 residues. Per the germline V gene, CDR1 is MNHEY and CDR2 is SMNVEV (reference sequence). The CDR3 bases are TGTGCCAGCAGTTTAACTAGCGGGAGATACGAGCAGTACTTC. As protein: CASSLTSGRYEQYF.

The chain has TRBV6-5 and TRBJ1-2; D not resolved. Trimming cost V 6 bases and J 2 bases, with 7 bases left between them. Germline V gene data show CDR1 as MNHEY and CDR2 as SVGAGI. The CDR3 is made up of 12 amino acids. The CDR3 nucleotides are TGTGCCAGCAGGTCTGGCAACTATGGCTACACCTTC. As protein: CASRSGNYGYTF.

The rearrangement uses TRBV10-3 and TRBJ2-3, with 7 positions matching TRBD2. The germline V gene has CDR1 ENHRY and CDR2 SYGVKD. V trimming: 4 bases; J trimming: 2 bases; junction bases outside the gene matches: 6. The CDR3 spans 15 residues. The CDR3 region is CAISGGTTNTDTQYF. CDR3 in DNA: TGTGCCATCAGTGGGGGGACTACTAACACAGATACGCAGTATTTT.

This chain uses TRBV2 with TRBJ2-1; a weak D match, TRBD2 (6 bases). The CDR3 has 15 amino acids. The ends were cut back, 11 bases at V and 4 bases at J, with 21 bases in the middle. CDR1 is SNHLY and CDR2 is FYNNEI in the germline V gene. The CDR3 spells CAGTLAEGVYNEQFF. DNA of the CDR3: TGTGCCGGAACGTTAGCGGAAGGGGTATACAATGAGCAGTTCTTC.

The chain couples TRBV19 to TRBJ2-7; D might be TRBD2 (6 bases). Per germline, CDR1 LNHDA and CDR2 SQIVND (reference sequence). V was clipped by 4 bases and J by 7 bases, with 8 bases between them. This CDR3 is built from 11 residues. The CDR3 coding sequence is TGTGCCAGTAGTAGTGGAGGGGAGCAGTACTTC. Translated, it gives CASSSGGEQYF.

The V call is TRBV3-1 (or the pseudogene TRBV3-2), the J call TRBJ1-1; maybe TRBD1 (5 bases). Deletions cut 0 bases from V and 6 bases from J, with 11 bases between. This CDR3 has 14 residues. CDR1 and CDR2 from the germline V gene are LGHDT and YNNKEL (reference sequence). CDR3 coding DNA: TGTGCCAGCAGCCAAGATCGCAGGGTCCCTGAAGCTTTCTTT. Translated: CASSQDRRVPEAFF.

As for this clone: The same CDR3 is also encoded by other DNA sequences in this sample. The genes are TRBV7-9 and TRBJ1-2; a weak D match, TRBD1 (5 bases). Trimming pared 3 bases from V and 10 bases from J, leaving 12 bases between. The germline V gene has CDR1 SEHNR and CDR2 FQNEAQ (reference sequence). The length of the CDR3 is 12 residues. The CDR3 region has the DNA TGTGCCAGCAGCTTGGGAGACAGTCACTACACCTTC. It encodes CASSLGDSHYTF.

This chain links TRBV5-6 with TRBJ1-5; D gene uncertain. The CDR3 runs to 13 residues. CDR1 is SGHDT, CDR2 YYEEEE, per germline. Trimming removed 0 bases at V and 9 bases at J, with 10 bases between. CDR3 sequence reads: CASSLADFGPQHF. The CDR3 DNA reads as TGTGCCAGCAGCTTGGCCGATTTCGGGCCCCAGCATTTT.

The chain carries TRBV5-4 and TRBJ2-5; D gene uncertain. CDR1 and CDR2 from the germline V gene are SGHNT and YYREEE (reference sequence). The CDR3 consists of 12 residues. V gave up 4 bases and J gave up 1 base, with 5 bases separating them. CDR3 residues: CASSGPQETQYF. For the CDR3, the DNA is TGTGCCAGCAGCGGACCCCAAGAGACCCAGTACTTC.

The chain has TRBV5-4 and TRBJ2-7, with 10 bases identical to TRBD2. This CDR3 has 16 residues. Trimming cost V 10 bases and J 0 bases; bases outside gene matches: 13. Germline assignment: CDR1 SGHNT and CDR2 YYREEE (reference sequence). This chain's CDR3 is CAATSGPTLSSYEQYF. CDR3 nucleotide sequence: TGTGCCGCGACTAGCGGGCCTACCCTTAGCTCCTACGAGCAGTACTTC.

V usage is TRBV19 and J usage is TRBJ1-6; the D is unclear. CDR1 is LNHDA and CDR2 is SQIVND in the germline V gene (reference sequence). There are 11 residues in the CDR3. V was trimmed by 5 bases and J by 7 bases, leaving 3 bases between them. CDR3 in amino acids: CASSQNSPLHF. Written as DNA, the CDR3 is TGTGCCAGTAGTCAGAATTCACCCCTCCACTTT.

The V call is TRBV5-4, the J call TRBJ2-5; TRBD1 aligns across 10 bases. The length of the CDR3 is 18 residues. In germline, CDR1 is SGHNT, CDR2 YYREEE (reference sequence). V shed 4 bases, J shed 2 bases, and the junction held 14 bases outside the gene matches. CDR3 DNA sequence: TGTGCCAGCAGCCGAACCGGGACAGGGGAGGATTGGCAAGAGACCCAGTACTTC. Its translation: CASSRTGTGEDWQETQYF.

CDR3 sequence reads: CASSLRDMRGLGRNTIYF. The DNA of the CDR3 is TGTGCCAGCAGCTTACGGGACATGAGGGGACTCGGCCGAAACACCATATATTTT. The V call is TRBV11-2, the J call TRBJ1-3, with D maybe TRBD1 (6 bases). Trimming left V 2 bases short and J 5 bases short, with 22 bases between. CDR1 SGHAT and CDR2 FQNNGV come from the germline V gene. The CDR3 is made up of 18 amino acids.

V gene TRBV27 combines with J gene TRBJ1-5, with D maybe TRBD1 (6 bases). The CDR3 extends over 16 amino acids. Germline CDR1 reads MNHEY; CDR2 reads SMNVEV (reference sequence). The ends were cut back, 2 bases at V and 3 bases at J, with 14 bases in the middle. CDR3 region: CASSLGGPGDNQPQHF. The CDR3 DNA sequence: TGTGCCAGCAGTTTAGGGGGCCCAGGAGACAATCAGCCCCAGCATTTT.

The CDR3 region is CATGRINYGYTF. DNA of the CDR3: TGTGCCACTGGACGGATTAACTATGGCTACACCTTC. J is TRBJ1-2 and V is TRBV6-5; no firm D call. Germline CDR1 is MNHEY and CDR2 is SVGAGI. With 10 bases removed from V and 1 base from J, the gap between germline ends came to 10 bases. This CDR3 is 12 amino acids long.

V and J are TRBV13 and TRBJ2-1; D perhaps matches TRBD1 (5 bases). Deletions cut 2 bases from V and 2 bases from J, with 16 bases between. Germline V lookup: CDR1 PRHDT, CDR2 FYEKMQ (reference sequence). The CDR3 is 17 residues long. CDR3 protein: CASSLLSQGTPYNEQFF. The DNA for the CDR3 is TGTGCCAGCAGCTTATTGTCCCAGGGCACTCCCTACAATGAGCAGTTCTTC. The full variable domain, completed using reference TRBV13 and TRBJ2-1, is AAGVIQSPRHLIKEKRETATLKCYPIPRHDTVYWYQQGPGQDPQFLISFYEKMQSDKGSIPDRFSAQQFSDYHSELNMSSLELGDSALYFCASSLLSQGTPYNEQFFGPGTRLTVL.

This chain connects TRBV5-8 to TRBJ1-1; TRBD1 matches at 9 bases. The CDR3 has 15 amino acids. V lost 3 bases and J lost 6; bases outside the gene matches: 9. Germline lookup yields CDR1 SGHTS and CDR2 YDEGEE. The CDR3 DNA sequence: TGTGCCAGCAGCTCCGGGACAGGGTTGGTTGCTGAAGCTTTCTTT. Translated, it gives CASSSGTGLVAEAFF.

This sequence joins TRBV25-1 and TRBJ2-3, with TRBD2 matching 12 bases. The CDR3 extends over 18 amino acids. The germline V gene encodes CDR1 MGHDK and CDR2 SYGVNS. With V trimmed by 2 bases and J by 4 bases, 10 bases remained unmatched. CDR3 sequence: CASSEGYWTSGTPDTQYF. Here the CDR3 DNA reads TGTGCCAGCAGTGAAGGTTATTGGACTAGCGGGACGCCAGATACGCAGTATTTT.

This clone was observed once. The rearrangement links TRBV11-3 to TRBJ2-7; D is perhaps TRBD2 (6 bases). This CDR3 has 15 amino acids. V lost 1 base to trimming and J lost 3 bases, with 13 bases between them. CDR1 and CDR2 from the germline V gene are SGHNT and YENEEA. CDR3 bases: TGTGCCAGCAGCTTAGCCGGGAGTGACGTCTACGAGCAGTACTTC. This translates into CASSLAGSDVYEQYF.